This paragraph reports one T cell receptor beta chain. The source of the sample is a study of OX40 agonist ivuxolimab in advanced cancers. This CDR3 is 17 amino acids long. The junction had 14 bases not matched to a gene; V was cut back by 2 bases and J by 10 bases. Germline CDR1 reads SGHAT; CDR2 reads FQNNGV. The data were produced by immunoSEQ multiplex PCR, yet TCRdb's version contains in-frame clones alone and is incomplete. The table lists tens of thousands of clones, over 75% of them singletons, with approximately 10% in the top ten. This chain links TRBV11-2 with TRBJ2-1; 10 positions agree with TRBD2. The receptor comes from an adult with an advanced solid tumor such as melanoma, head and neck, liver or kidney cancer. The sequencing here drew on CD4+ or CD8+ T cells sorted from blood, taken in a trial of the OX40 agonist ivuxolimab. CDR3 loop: CASSLSVASGSGWEQFF. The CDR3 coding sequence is TGTGCCAGCAGCTTAAGTGTGGCTAGCGGGAGTGGTTGGGAGCAGTTCTTC.